These T cell receptor beta chains were read from a single sample in a study of T cell repertoires in cytomegalovirus infection. TCRdb passed the reads through MiXCR, listing each CDR3 protein once. The table lists approximately 500,000 distinct CDR3 sequences, about 17% of them singletons. The sample comprised CD8+ T cells from PBMCs. The receptor source for this set is a human donor in good health (CMV status not recorded). Some clones in this sample may be carry-over from other donors' samples. CDR3s leave out the opening cysteine and the closing phenylalanine or tryptophan.

V: TRBV27; J: TRBJ2-7; CDR3: ASSLLGGEQY
V: TRBV7-9; J: TRBJ1-2; CDR3: ASSSLGPEGYT
V: TRBV5-6; J: TRBJ1-5; CDR3: ASRPGPQSSNQPQH
V: TRBV5-5; J: TRBJ1-1; CDR3: ASSGVRGHMNTEAF
V: TRBV12-3/TRBV12-4; J: TRBJ1-1; CDR3: ASSSPRDRGKSEAF
V: TRBV6-1; J: TRBJ2-7; CDR3: ASSVATVFYEQY
V: TRBV12-3/TRBV12-4; J: TRBJ1-3; CDR3: ASTLGNTIY
V: TRBV7-8; J: TRBJ1-6; CDR3: ASSSSPSNSPLH
V: TRBV7-6; J: TRBJ1-1; CDR3: ASSLESTVNTEAF
V: TRBV12-3/TRBV12-4; J: TRBJ2-1; CDR3: ASTTPGRLYDEQF
V: TRBV9; J: TRBJ2-1; CDR3: ASSATSGSEHEQF
V: TRBV7-9; J: TRBJ2-7; CDR3: ASSLGLAGPYEQY
V: TRBV27; J: TRBJ2-1; CDR3: ASSPKINEQF
V: TRBV7-2; J: TRBJ1-6; CDR3: ASSLFIQGILVDSPLH
V: TRBV18; J: TRBJ1-2; CDR3: ASSPSTAPYYGYT
V: TRBV20-1; J: TRBJ1-2; CDR3: SARDPWGPQDGYT
V: TRBV7-3; J: TRBJ2-3; CDR3: ASSPGGGSTDTQY
V: TRBV27; J: TRBJ1-1; CDR3: ASSPRVSRTEAF
V: TRBV20-1; J: TRBJ1-5; CDR3: SARQGFEHDQPQH
V: TRBV3-1; J: TRBJ1-5; CDR3: ASSQEKFQPQH
V: TRBV7-2; J: TRBJ2-2; CDR3: ASSLLAPNTGELF
V: TRBV2; J: TRBJ1-5; CDR3: ASEEGDDNQPQH
V: TRBV7-9; J: TRBJ2-2; CDR3: ASSTIPQGARTGELF
V: TRBV27; J: TRBJ2-1; CDR3: ASSPGLAGGRSYNEQF
V: TRBV7-3; J: TRBJ2-3; CDR3: ASSSGGGGDTQY
V: TRBV10-3; J: TRBJ2-3; CDR3: AISAGGPSDTQY
V: TRBV7-9; J: TRBJ2-1; CDR3: ASSVTWHFDEQF
V: TRBV19; J: TRBJ2-3; CDR3: ASNLQPKLGPQY
V: TRBV12-3/TRBV12-4; J: TRBJ2-3; CDR3: ASSLSQPSGASTDTQY
V: TRBV27; J: TRBJ1-1; CDR3: ASSVTQGAEAF
V: TRBV24-1; J: TRBJ1-1; CDR3: ATSTGDNTEAF
V: TRBV18; J: TRBJ2-5; CDR3: ASSPLDRVGETQY
V: TRBV4-2; J: TRBJ1-2; CDR3: ASSPGGLGYT
V: TRBV20-1; J: TRBJ2-2; CDR3: SARRTVNTGELF
V: TRBV7-7; J: TRBJ2-1; CDR3: TSSLKTPCASGSSYNEQC
V: TRBV6-1; J: TRBJ1-1; CDR3: ASSELRGRGPEAF
V: TRBV12-3/TRBV12-4; J: TRBJ2-2; CDR3: ASSLGLWGTGELF